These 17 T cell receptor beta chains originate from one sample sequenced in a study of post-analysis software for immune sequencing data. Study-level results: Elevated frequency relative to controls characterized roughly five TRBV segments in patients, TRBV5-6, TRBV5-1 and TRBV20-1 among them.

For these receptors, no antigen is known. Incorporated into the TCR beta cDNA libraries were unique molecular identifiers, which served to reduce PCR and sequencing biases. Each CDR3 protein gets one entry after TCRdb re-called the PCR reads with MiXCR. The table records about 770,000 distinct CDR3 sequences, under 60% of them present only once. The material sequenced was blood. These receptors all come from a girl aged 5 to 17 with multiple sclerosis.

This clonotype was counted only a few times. Here the CDR3 reads CASSPFTTGSYSYEQYF. Here the CDR3 DNA reads TGTGCCAGCAGCCCCTTCACGACAGGGTCCTATTCCTACGAGCAGTACTTC. The chain has TRBV5-6 and TRBJ2-7; TRBD1 matches 7 bases. J gave up 1 base and V 4 bases, and 14 bases lay outside the gene matches. Germline assignment: CDR1 SGHDT and CDR2 YYEEEE. The CDR3 contains 17 residues.

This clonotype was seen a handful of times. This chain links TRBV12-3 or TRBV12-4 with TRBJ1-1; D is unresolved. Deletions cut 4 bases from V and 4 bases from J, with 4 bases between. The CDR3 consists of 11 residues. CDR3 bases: TGTGCCAGCAGTTGGAGCACTGAAGCTTTCTTT. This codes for CASSWSTEAFF.

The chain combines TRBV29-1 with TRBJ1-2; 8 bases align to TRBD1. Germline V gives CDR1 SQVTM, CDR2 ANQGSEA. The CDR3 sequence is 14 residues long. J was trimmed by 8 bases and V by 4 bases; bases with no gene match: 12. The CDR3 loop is CSVGSGQALEGYTF. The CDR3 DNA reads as TGCAGCGTTGGTTCGGGACAGGCCCTCGAGGGCTACACCTTC.

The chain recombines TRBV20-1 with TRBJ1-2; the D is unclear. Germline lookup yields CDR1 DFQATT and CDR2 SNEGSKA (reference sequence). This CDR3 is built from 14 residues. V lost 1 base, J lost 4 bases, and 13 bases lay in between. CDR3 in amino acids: CSARVPNRVYGYTF. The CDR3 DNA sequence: TGCAGTGCTAGAGTACCGAATCGGGTCTATGGCTACACCTTC.

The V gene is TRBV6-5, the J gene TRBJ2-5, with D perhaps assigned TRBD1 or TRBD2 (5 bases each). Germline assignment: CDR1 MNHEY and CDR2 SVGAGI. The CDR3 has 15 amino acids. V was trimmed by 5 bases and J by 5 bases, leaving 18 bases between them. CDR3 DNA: TGTGCCAGCAGTACCGGGACCCAAGCGAGGGAGACCCAGTACTTC. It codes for CASSTGTQARETQYF.

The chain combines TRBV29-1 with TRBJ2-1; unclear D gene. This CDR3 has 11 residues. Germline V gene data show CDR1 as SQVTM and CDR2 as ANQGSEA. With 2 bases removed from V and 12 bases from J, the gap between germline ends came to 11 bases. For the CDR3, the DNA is TGCAGCGTTGAATACGGAACCAGGCAGTTCTTC. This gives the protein CSVEYGTRQFF.

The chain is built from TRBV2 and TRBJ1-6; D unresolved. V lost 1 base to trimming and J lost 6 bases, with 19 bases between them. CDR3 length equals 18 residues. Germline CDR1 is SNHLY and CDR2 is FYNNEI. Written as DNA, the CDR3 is TGTGCCAGCAGTGAAGGGAGAGTCATGAAGCCTTCTAATTCACCCCTCCACTTT. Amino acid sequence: CASSEGRVMKPSNSPLHF.

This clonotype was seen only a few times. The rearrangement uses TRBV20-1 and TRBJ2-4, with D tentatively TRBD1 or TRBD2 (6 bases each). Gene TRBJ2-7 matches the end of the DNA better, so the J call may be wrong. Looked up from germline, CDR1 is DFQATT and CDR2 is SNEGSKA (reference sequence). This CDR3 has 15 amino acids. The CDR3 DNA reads TGCAGTGCTAGATTACAGGGAGGTGGGACCTACGAGCAGTACTTC. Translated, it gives CSARLQGGGTYEQYF.

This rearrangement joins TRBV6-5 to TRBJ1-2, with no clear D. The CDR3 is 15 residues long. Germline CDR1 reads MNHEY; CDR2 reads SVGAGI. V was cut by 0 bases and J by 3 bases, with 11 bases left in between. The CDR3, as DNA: TGTGCCAGCAGTTACTCGAGCGAGGGCCACTATGGCTACACCTTC. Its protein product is CASSYSSEGHYGYTF.

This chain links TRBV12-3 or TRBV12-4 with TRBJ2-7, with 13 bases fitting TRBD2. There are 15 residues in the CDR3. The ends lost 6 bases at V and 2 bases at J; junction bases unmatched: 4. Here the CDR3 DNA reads TGTGCCAGCAGCCATGGACTAGCGGGAGCCTACGAGCAGTACTTC. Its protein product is CASSHGLAGAYEQYF.

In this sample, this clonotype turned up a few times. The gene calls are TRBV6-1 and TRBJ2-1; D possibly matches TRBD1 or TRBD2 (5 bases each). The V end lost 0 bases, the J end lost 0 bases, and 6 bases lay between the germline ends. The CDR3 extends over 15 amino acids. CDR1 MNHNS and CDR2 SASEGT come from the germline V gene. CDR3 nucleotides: TGTGCCAGCAGTGAAGCGGGGGTCTCCTACAATGAGCAGTTCTTC. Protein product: CASSEAGVSYNEQFF.

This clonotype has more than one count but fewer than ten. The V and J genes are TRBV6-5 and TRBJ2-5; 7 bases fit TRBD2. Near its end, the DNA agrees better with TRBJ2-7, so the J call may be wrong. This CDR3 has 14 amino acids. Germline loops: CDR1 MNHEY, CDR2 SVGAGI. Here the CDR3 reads CASTLNRDYHEQYF. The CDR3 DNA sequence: TGTGCCAGCACCTTAAACCGGGACTACCACGAGCAGTACTTC.

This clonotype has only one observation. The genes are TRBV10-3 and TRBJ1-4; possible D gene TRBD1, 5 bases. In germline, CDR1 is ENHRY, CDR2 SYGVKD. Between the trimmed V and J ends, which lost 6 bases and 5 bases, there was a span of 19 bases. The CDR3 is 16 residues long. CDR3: CAISVHSGTQNEKLFF. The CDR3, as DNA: TGTGCCATCAGCGTGCATTCCGGGACGCAAAATGAAAAACTGTTTTTT.

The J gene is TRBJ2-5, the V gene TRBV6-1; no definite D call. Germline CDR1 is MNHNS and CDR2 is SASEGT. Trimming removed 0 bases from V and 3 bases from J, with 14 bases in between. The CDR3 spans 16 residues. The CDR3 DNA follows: TGTGCCAGCAGTGAAGCGCTCGCCCTTGGGGAAGAGACCCAGTACTTC. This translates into CASSEALALGEETQYF.

This CDR3 reads CSVVGTGDGYTF. The CDR3, as DNA: TGCAGCGTTGTGGGGACAGGGGATGGCTACACCTTC. The chain carries TRBV29-1 and TRBJ1-2; 10 nucleotides match TRBD1. V lost 4 bases and J lost 6; bases outside the gene matches: 2. CDR3 size: 12 residues. Per the germline V gene, CDR1 is SQVTM and CDR2 is ANQGSEA.

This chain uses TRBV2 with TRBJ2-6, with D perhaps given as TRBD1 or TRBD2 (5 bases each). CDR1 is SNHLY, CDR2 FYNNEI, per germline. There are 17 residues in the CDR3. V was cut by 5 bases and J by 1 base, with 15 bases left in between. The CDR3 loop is CASSLIGAMSGANVLTF. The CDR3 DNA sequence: TGTGCCAGCAGTCTAATCGGGGCCATGTCTGGGGCCAACGTCCTGACTTTC.

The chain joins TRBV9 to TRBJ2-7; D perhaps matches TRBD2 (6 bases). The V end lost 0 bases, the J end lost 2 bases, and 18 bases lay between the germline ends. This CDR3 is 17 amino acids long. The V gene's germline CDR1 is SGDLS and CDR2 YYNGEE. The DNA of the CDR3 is TGTGCCAGCAGCGTAGGTATCGGGACTTCCACCCCCTACGAGCAGTACTTC. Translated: CASSVGIGTSTPYEQYF. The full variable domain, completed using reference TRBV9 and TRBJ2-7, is DSGVTQTPKHLITATGQRVTLRCSPRSGDLSVYWYQQSLDQGLQFLIQYYNGEERAKGNILERFSAQQFPDLHSELNLSSLELGDSALYFCASSVGIGTSTPYEQYFGPGTRLTVT.